This TCR beta chain is from a study of cytomegalovirus exposure and HLA in healthy donors. Study background: Assignment to the Caucasian-associated ancestry cluster applied to around 80% of the approximately 360 genotyped donors.

Findings and limits, study-wide: CMV serostatus was the sole immune exposure data available.

Donors sampled were nominally healthy, though unrecorded immune exposures were likely. A remark on this clone: Its antigen is undetermined.

Amplification used 60 Vbeta primers and 13 Jbeta primers. Repertoires were generated with immunoSEQ multiplex PCR, while TCRdb's copy carries only in-frame clones and drops some. The sample records 100,000 to 150,000 clones, about 85% being singletons. The V gene end was trimmed by 4 bases and the J gene end by 5 bases; junction bases not matched to a gene: 14. The CDR3 runs to 17 residues. The germline V gene has CDR1 LNHDA and CDR2 SQIVND (reference sequence). This chain uses TRBV19 with TRBJ2-1, with 7 bases matching TRBD1. Sequencing was carried out using PBMCs. The source is a man in his late teens or twenties in good health and CMV-seropositive. The CDR3 DNA sequence: TGTGCCAGTAGTACCCTCATGTTAGGACAGGTGGACAATGAGCAGTTCTTC. It yields the protein CASSTLMLGQVDNEQFF.